The present T cell receptor beta chain was sequenced within a study of type 1 and type 2 diabetes patients. Germline values: CDR1 SQVTM, CDR2 ANQGSEA. This CDR3 has 10 residues. Approximately 9.5 milliliters of peripheral blood were collected from each participant. Amplification started from genomic DNA. A primer set of 30 forward and 13 reverse primers amplified the CDR3. Each CDR3 protein is one row after TCRdb ran MiXCR on the multiplex PCR reads. The table has approximately 260,000 distinct CDR3 sequences, 40% to 50% seen once. Findings of the study overall: Type 2 diabetes and control samples shared highly correlated V and J usage, averaging approximately 0.97. With limited T2D and control samples, some T1D-only expanded clones may not be T1D-specific. Type 1 diabetes repertoires were significantly less diverse than type 2 diabetes ones.

A remark on this clonotype: Its antigen is as yet unknown.

The sequenced material came from peripheral blood mononuclear cells (PBMCs). The chain carries TRBV29-1 and TRBJ2-5; unclear D gene. The end of the DNA aligns better with TRBJ2-1, so the J call may be wrong. The TCR sequence derives from a man aged 18 to 29 with type 2 diabetes. The CDR3 bases are TGCAGCGTTGAGGTATATGAGCAGTTCTTC. Residues: CSVEVYEQFF.